This TCR beta chain derives from a study of molecular identifiers for immune sequencing clone quantification. Study as a whole: Five aliquots were made in replicates from the RNA of roughly 20,000 or 100,000 naive CD8 cells, and four were sequenced.

TCRdb used MiXCR to reprocess the PCR reads, holding one entry per CDR3 protein. This table holds about 640,000 distinct CDR3 sequences, roughly 21% found once. The length of the CDR3 is 14 residues. The germline V gene encodes CDR1 MNHNY and CDR2 SVGAGI (reference sequence). The V and J ends lost 7 bases and 4 bases respectively, with 13 bases between them. Study results and limitations: Spike-in Jurkat TCR RNA from a single cell reportedly registered among around 1 million naive cells. It was shown that clones above 20 RNA copies held over 98% of effector molecules, but under 1% in naive cells.

Naive CD8 T cells were sorted as CD8+CD4-CCR7+CD45RA+. This clonotype was detected ten times or more. Antigen: not known. The sequence came from a human donor in good health. Some libraries in this study had Jurkat cell RNA spiked in. The material sequenced was naive CD8+ T cells from blood, with Jurkat cell RNA spiked in. The subset denotes: FACS-sorted CD8+CD4-CCR7+CD45RA+ naive T cells. The rearrangement joins TRBV6-6 to TRBJ1-4; tentative D call: TRBD1 (6 bases). CDR3 region: CASINRESNEKLFF. CDR3 coding DNA: TGTGCCAGCATCAACAGGGAGAGTAATGAAAAACTGTTTTTT.